This is a list of T cell receptor beta chains from one sample in a study of T-cell memory formation after mild COVID-19. MiXCR was run by TCRdb on the 5' RACE reads, yielding one entry per CDR3 protein. The sample includes approximately 300,000 distinct CDR3 sequences, approximately 16% of them seen just once. The specimen sequenced was PBMCs or a T cell subset sorted from them (not recorded which). The receptor source for this set is a man younger than 30 who had mild COVID-19 (a few samples of this study predate the infection). Cell type and time point are not known. Both conserved end residues are part of each CDR3. Fields, in order: J gene, D gene, CDR3 length, clone size, V gene, CDR3 protein, CDR3 DNA. The D gene is left open where the match is weak. Expanded clones get a size class; other rows say once, few or many, or leave the size out.

j_gene: TRBJ1-6
d_gene: TRBD1
len: 15
abundance: few
v_gene: TRBV7-9
CDR3aa: CASSFYGQGLSPLHF
CDR3nt: TGTGCCAGCAGCTTTTACGGACAGGGTCTCTCACCCCTCCACTTT

j_gene: TRBJ1-1
d_gene: NA
len: 15
abundance: few
v_gene: TRBV10-3
CDR3aa: CAISESGERNTEAFF
CDR3nt: TGTGCCATCAGTGAGTCGGGTGAACGGAACACTGAAGCTTTCTTT

j_gene: TRBJ2-3
d_gene: NA
len: 15
abundance: NA
v_gene: TRBV7-8
CDR3aa: CASSRGRDPRYTQYF
CDR3nt: TGTGCCAGCAGCCGCGGCCGGGACCCACGGTATACGCAGTATTTT

j_gene: TRBJ2-1
d_gene: NA
len: 12
abundance: many
v_gene: TRBV14
CDR3aa: CASSHSGNEQFF
CDR3nt: TGTGCCAGCAGCCATTCCGGGAATGAGCAGTTCTTC

j_gene: TRBJ2-1
d_gene: TRBD1
len: 14
abundance: many
v_gene: TRBV7-2
CDR3aa: CASSRDRGNNEQFF
CDR3nt: TGTGCCAGCAGCCGGGACAGGGGGAACAATGAGCAGTTCTTC

j_gene: TRBJ2-1
d_gene: NA
len: 13
abundance: NA
v_gene: TRBV4-3
CDR3aa: CASSLSSWREQFF
CDR3nt: TGCGCCAGCAGCCTCTCCTCCTGGCGGGAGCAGTTCTTC

j_gene: TRBJ2-7
d_gene: NA
len: 17
abundance: few
v_gene: TRBV4-3
CDR3aa: CASSQEGGGPFSYEQYF
CDR3nt: TGCGCCAGCAGCCAAGAAGGTGGGGGGCCTTTCTCCTACGAGCAGTACTTC

j_gene: TRBJ2-3
d_gene: TRBD1
len: 14
abundance: many
v_gene: TRBV20-1
CDR3aa: CSANRGLGTDTQYF
CDR3nt: TGCAGTGCAAACAGGGGGCTGGGCACAGATACGCAGTATTTT

j_gene: TRBJ2-2
d_gene: NA
len: 16
abundance: few
v_gene: TRBV5-1
CDR3aa: CASSPQGQGNPGELFF
CDR3nt: TGCGCCAGCAGCCCTCAGGGGCAGGGCAATCCCGGGGAGCTGTTTTTT

j_gene: TRBJ2-4
d_gene: TRBD1
len: 16
abundance: few
v_gene: TRBV5-1
CDR3aa: CASSASTGTVGNIQYF
CDR3nt: TGCGCCAGCAGCGCGTCGACTGGGACAGTAGGAAACATTCAGTACTTC

j_gene: TRBJ2-3
d_gene: NA
len: 15
abundance: NA
v_gene: TRBV5-1
CDR3aa: CASSLGPGSTDTQYF
CDR3nt: TGCGCCAGCAGCTTGGGTCCAGGGAGTACAGATACGCAGTATTTT

j_gene: TRBJ2-5
d_gene: NA
len: 14
abundance: few
v_gene: TRBV28
CDR3aa: CASSSVGVGETQYF
CDR3nt: TGTGCCAGCAGTTCCGTGGGAGTGGGGGAGACCCAGTACTTC

j_gene: TRBJ2-7
d_gene: TRBD1
len: 15
abundance: few
v_gene: TRBV6-2/TRBV6-3
CDR3aa: CASRLTGTALLEQYF
CDR3nt: TGTGCCAGCAGATTGACCGGGACAGCTCTTCTCGAGCAGTACTTC

j_gene: TRBJ2-5
d_gene: TRBD1
len: 14
abundance: NA
v_gene: TRBV7-9
CDR3aa: CASSVLTGRETQYF
CDR3nt: TGTGCCAGCAGCGTGCTGACAGGGCGGGAGACCCAGTACTTC

j_gene: TRBJ2-6
d_gene: NA
len: 15
abundance: few
v_gene: TRBV20-1
CDR3aa: CSARVAGSGANVLTF
CDR3nt: TGCAGTGCTAGAGTAGCAGGCTCTGGGGCCAACGTCCTGACTTTC

j_gene: TRBJ1-2
d_gene: NA
len: 13
abundance: NA
v_gene: TRBV6-1
CDR3aa: CASRVGTNYGYTF
CDR3nt: TGTGCCAGCAGAGTCGGGACAAACTATGGCTACACCTTC

j_gene: TRBJ1-2
d_gene: NA
len: 13
abundance: NA
v_gene: TRBV30
CDR3aa: CAWSVIGLGGYTF
CDR3nt: TGTGCCTGGAGTGTAATAGGTTTGGGAGGCTACACCTTC

j_gene: TRBJ2-1
d_gene: TRBD2
len: 15
abundance: few
v_gene: TRBV11-2
CDR3aa: CASSLEGGGFNEQFF
CDR3nt: TGTGCCAGCAGCCTCGAGGGCGGGGGATTCAATGAGCAGTTCTTC

j_gene: TRBJ2-2
d_gene: NA
len: 13
abundance: few
v_gene: TRBV6-2/TRBV6-3
CDR3aa: CASSFAGWRELFF
CDR3nt: TGTGCCAGCAGTTTTGCGGGGTGGCGGGAGCTGTTTTTT

j_gene: TRBJ2-5
d_gene: NA
len: 12
abundance: many
v_gene: TRBV24-1
CDR3aa: CATSDRRGTQYF
CDR3nt: TGTGCCACCAGTGATCGCCGGGGGACCCAGTACTTC

j_gene: TRBJ2-3
d_gene: NA
len: 13
abundance: few
v_gene: TRBV7-3
CDR3aa: CASSSGTADTQYF
CDR3nt: TGTGCCAGCAGCTCTGGGACTGCAGATACGCAGTATTTT

j_gene: TRBJ2-3
d_gene: TRBD2
len: 17
abundance: many
v_gene: TRBV7-2
CDR3aa: CASSFSAGIERRDTQYF
CDR3nt: TGTGCCAGCAGCTTTTCAGCGGGAATTGAGCGTCGGGATACGCAGTATTTT

j_gene: TRBJ2-3
d_gene: TRBD2
len: 14
abundance: few
v_gene: TRBV5-1
CDR3aa: CASLGGASTDTQYF
CDR3nt: TGCGCCAGCTTGGGAGGGGCGAGCACAGATACGCAGTATTTT

j_gene: TRBJ1-1
d_gene: TRBD1
len: 14
abundance: few
v_gene: TRBV12-3/TRBV12-4
CDR3aa: CASSSRQGRSEAFF
CDR3nt: TGTGCCAGCAGTTCCCGACAGGGGCGCTCTGAAGCTTTCTTT

j_gene: TRBJ2-1
d_gene: TRBD2
len: 17
abundance: NA
v_gene: TRBV13
CDR3aa: CASGRSTSGGRNNEQFF
CDR3nt: TGTGCCAGCGGGAGATCGACTAGCGGGGGGCGAAACAATGAGCAGTTCTTC

j_gene: TRBJ2-5
d_gene: NA
len: 14
abundance: few
v_gene: TRBV7-2
CDR3aa: CASSSDGPGETQYF
CDR3nt: TGTGCCAGCAGCTCGGACGGACCCGGGGAGACCCAGTACTTC

j_gene: TRBJ2-1
d_gene: TRBD2
len: 15
abundance: NA
v_gene: TRBV10-2
CDR3aa: CASERGGGYPNEQFF
CDR3nt: TGCGCCAGCGAACGTGGCGGGGGGTACCCCAATGAGCAGTTCTTC

j_gene: TRBJ2-2
d_gene: NA
len: 14
abundance: few
v_gene: TRBV5-1
CDR3aa: CASSLAGGAGELFF
CDR3nt: TGCGCCAGCAGCTTGGCAGGAGGGGCCGGGGAGCTGTTTTTT

j_gene: TRBJ2-3
d_gene: NA
len: 16
abundance: many
v_gene: TRBV5-1
CDR3aa: CASSLVGGRFTDTQYF
CDR3nt: TGCGCCAGCAGCTTGGTAGGGGGGAGATTCACAGATACGCAGTATTTT

j_gene: TRBJ1-3
d_gene: NA
len: 10
abundance: NA
v_gene: TRBV25-1
CDR3aa: CASGGNTIYF
CDR3nt: TGTGCCAGCGGTGGAAACACCATATATTTT

j_gene: TRBJ1-1
d_gene: NA
len: 16
abundance: NA
v_gene: TRBV4-1
CDR3aa: CASSPSGGLGNTEAFF
CDR3nt: TGCGCCAGCAGCCCTTCCGGTGGGCTCGGGAACACTGAAGCTTTCTTT

j_gene: TRBJ2-7
d_gene: TRBD1
len: 14
abundance: NA
v_gene: TRBV6-5
CDR3aa: CASSWGQAVYEQYF
CDR3nt: TGTGCCAGCAGTTGGGGACAGGCCGTCTACGAGCAGTACTTC

j_gene: TRBJ2-5
d_gene: NA
len: 13
abundance: many
v_gene: TRBV18
CDR3aa: CASSRGVEETQYF
CDR3nt: TGTGCCAGCTCCCGGGGAGTTGAAGAGACCCAGTACTTC

j_gene: TRBJ1-3
d_gene: NA
len: 15
abundance: NA
v_gene: TRBV7-9
CDR3aa: CASSFRRDSGNTIYF
CDR3nt: TGTGCCAGCAGCTTTCGACGGGACTCTGGAAACACCATATATTTT

j_gene: TRBJ2-3
d_gene: NA
len: 13
abundance: few
v_gene: TRBV6-5
CDR3aa: CASRGAATDTQYF
CDR3nt: TGTGCCAGCAGAGGGGCGGCTACAGATACGCAGTATTTT

j_gene: TRBJ2-1
d_gene: NA
len: 15
abundance: once
v_gene: TRBV5-6
CDR3aa: CASSLYAGQHNEQFF
CDR3nt: TGTGCCAGCAGCTTGTACGCGGGACAGCACAATGAGCAGTTCTTC

j_gene: TRBJ2-5
d_gene: NA
len: 15
abundance: few
v_gene: TRBV5-1
CDR3aa: CASSAALQGQETQYF
CDR3nt: TGCGCCAGCAGCGCCGCCCTACAGGGTCAAGAGACCCAGTACTTC

j_gene: TRBJ1-1
d_gene: NA
len: 13
abundance: few
v_gene: TRBV27
CDR3aa: CASSLSGPSRAFF
CDR3nt: TGTGCCAGCAGTTTATCAGGGCCCTCCAGGGCTTTCTTT

j_gene: TRBJ1-4
d_gene: NA
len: 16
abundance: NA
v_gene: TRBV10-1
CDR3aa: CASSESDKGDIGKLFF
CDR3nt: TGCGCCAGCAGTGAGTCTGACAAGGGCGATATTGGAAAACTGTTTTTT

j_gene: TRBJ2-3
d_gene: NA
len: 15
abundance: NA
v_gene: TRBV9
CDR3aa: CASSVQAGAADTQYF
CDR3nt: TGTGCCAGCAGCGTACAGGCAGGGGCGGCAGATACGCAGTATTTT

j_gene: TRBJ2-7
d_gene: TRBD2
len: 17
abundance: few
v_gene: TRBV7-2
CDR3aa: CASSLGLAGASAYEQYF
CDR3nt: TGTGCCAGCAGCCTCGGACTAGCGGGGGCCTCAGCCTACGAGCAGTACTTC

j_gene: TRBJ2-1
d_gene: TRBD2
len: 15
abundance: few
v_gene: TRBV20-1
CDR3aa: CSARDGTSGFDEQFF
CDR3nt: TGCAGTGCTAGGGACGGGACTAGCGGGTTCGATGAGCAGTTCTTC

j_gene: TRBJ1-5
d_gene: TRBD1
len: 14
abundance: NA
v_gene: TRBV9
CDR3aa: CASSETGGNQPQHF
CDR3nt: TGTGCCAGCAGCGAAACAGGGGGCAATCAGCCCCAGCATTTT

j_gene: TRBJ2-3
d_gene: TRBD1
len: 14
abundance: many
v_gene: TRBV5-1
CDR3aa: CASSADRGTDTQYF
CDR3nt: TGCGCCAGCAGCGCGGACAGGGGCACAGATACGCAGTATTTT

j_gene: TRBJ2-1
d_gene: NA
len: 12
abundance: many
v_gene: TRBV11-2
CDR3aa: CASSPHRDEQFF
CDR3nt: TGTGCCAGCAGCCCTCACCGGGATGAGCAGTTCTTC

j_gene: TRBJ1-2
d_gene: NA
len: 13
abundance: few
v_gene: TRBV20-1
CDR3aa: CSARDRGGHGYTF
CDR3nt: TGCAGTGCTAGAGATAGGGGGGGCCATGGCTACACCTTC

j_gene: TRBJ2-1
d_gene: TRBD2
len: 15
abundance: few
v_gene: TRBV7-2
CDR3aa: CASSFGLAENNEQFF
CDR3nt: TGTGCCAGCAGCTTCGGACTAGCGGAAAACAATGAGCAGTTCTTC

j_gene: TRBJ1-2
d_gene: NA
len: 16
abundance: few
v_gene: TRBV19
CDR3aa: CASSIEDAGTSYGYTF
CDR3nt: TGTGCCAGTAGTATAGAAGACGCCGGGACAAGCTATGGCTACACCTTC

j_gene: TRBJ2-3
d_gene: NA
len: 13
abundance: NA
v_gene: TRBV29-1
CDR3aa: CSAGTTSTDTQYF
CDR3nt: TGCAGCGCCGGGACGACGAGCACAGATACGCAGTATTTT

j_gene: TRBJ2-3
d_gene: NA
len: 18
abundance: NA
v_gene: TRBV5-5
CDR3aa: CASSSTRWGGLFTDTQYF
CDR3nt: TGTGCCAGCAGCTCCACCCGGTGGGGGGGGCTCTTCACAGATACGCAGTATTTT

j_gene: TRBJ2-1
d_gene: NA
len: 16
abundance: few
v_gene: TRBV18
CDR3aa: CASSPTIDRTYNEQFF
CDR3nt: TGTGCCAGCTCACCGACGATTGACAGGACCTACAATGAGCAGTTCTTC

j_gene: TRBJ2-5
d_gene: TRBD2
len: 15
abundance: NA
v_gene: TRBV20-1
CDR3aa: CSARAAGGRGGTQYF
CDR3nt: TGCAGTGCTAGAGCGGCGGGGGGCCGGGGAGGGACCCAGTACTTC